Listed below are T cell receptor beta chains from one sample, sequenced in a study of control samples from healthy donors and cancer patients. The assay was immunoSEQ multiplex PCR, and TCRdb's table has in-frame clones only and misses some. The sample gives more than 50,000 clones, 90% to 96% of which show up once; 0.95% to 1.4% is in the top ten. The sequencing input was blood. These receptors all come from a woman aged 18-29 years in good health. The CDR3 runs from the conserved cysteine through the conserved F or W. D genes are given only for firm matches. Not every row has a clone size; where given, it reads once, few, many or a size class.

D,size,J,length,V,CDR3,DNA
.,.,TRBJ2-4,19,TRBV7-6,CASSPTRGQSLLAKNIQYF,TGTGCCAGCAGCCCCACTCGGGGTCAGAGCCTGCTAGCCAAAAACATTCAGTACTTC
TRBD1,.,TRBJ2-1,18,TRBV5-1,CASSLHTSRDRGYNEQFF,TGCGCCAGCAGCTTACATACGAGCCGGGACAGGGGATACAATGAGCAGTTCTTC
.,.,TRBJ1-2,14,TRBV4-1,CASSQEGSRGGYTF,TGCGCCAGCAGCCAAGAGGGGTCACGAGGCGGCTACACCTTC
TRBD1,.,TRBJ1-1,15,TRBV5-4,CASSSGQVSNTEAFF,TGTGCCAGCAGCTCTGGACAGGTGTCGAACACTGAAGCTTTCTTT
TRBD2,.,TRBJ2-1,15,TRBV10-3,CAISSTSGDYNEQFF,TGTGCCATCAGTTCGACTAGCGGGGACTACAATGAGCAGTTCTTC
TRBD1,.,TRBJ1-4,13,TRBV12-3/TRBV12-4,CASSPEGAGKLFF,TGTGCCAGCAGTCCCGAGGGGGCCGGAAAACTGTTTTTT
.,once,TRBJ1-1,16,TRBV7-8,CASSILGGTGNTEAFF,TGTGCCAGCAGCATCCTTGGAGGGACTGGGAACACTGAAGCTTTCTTT
.,.,TRBJ2-2,15,TRBV7-3,CASSADRRNTGELFF,TGTGCCAGCAGCGCCGACAGGCGAAACACCGGGGAGCTGTTTTTT
.,.,TRBJ1-6,13,TRBV23-1,CASSQGSSEPLHF,TGCGCCAGCAGTCAGGGCAGTTCTGAGCCCCTCCACTTT
TRBD1,.,TRBJ1-3,14,TRBV6-4,CASSRQGKVDTIYF,TGTGCCAGCAGTAGACAGGGGAAAGTGGACACCATATATTTT
TRBD1,.,TRBJ1-4,14,TRBV7-2,CASSQLGTGEKLFF,TGTGCCAGCAGCCAATTGGGGACAGGGGAAAAACTGTTTTTT
TRBD1,.,TRBJ2-7,13,TRBV7-2,CASSSGQGQKQYF,TGTGCCAGCAGCTCCGGACAGGGCCAGAAGCAGTACTTC
.,.,TRBJ2-3,16,TRBV29-1,CSVVGNPSVSTDTQYF,TGCAGCGTTGTTGGGAACCCTAGCGTAAGCACAGATACGCAGTATTTT
.,.,TRBJ2-7,11,TRBV11-2,CASSYGPEQYF,TGTGCCAGCAGCTACGGGCCCGAGCAGTACTTC
.,.,TRBJ1-1,13,TRBV5-5,CASSFWGKTEAFF,TGTGCCAGCAGCTTTTGGGGCAAAACTGAAGCTTTCTTT
TRBD2,once,TRBJ2-5,15,TRBV6-6,CASSWGLADQETQYF,TGTGCCAGCAGTTGGGGACTAGCGGACCAAGAGACCCAGTACTTC
.,.,TRBJ1-1,17,TRBV6-4,CASSDVDGGGPRAEAFF,TGTGCCAGCAGTGACGTCGATGGGGGGGGGCCAAGGGCTGAAGCTTTCTTT
.,.,TRBJ2-1,12,TRBV28,CASSYGGNEQFF,TGTGCCAGCAGCTATGGAGGGAATGAGCAGTTCTTC
.,.,TRBJ1-1,11,TRBV29-1,CSALGLAEAFF,TGCAGCGCCCTGGGGCTGGCTGAAGCTTTCTTT
TRBD1,few,TRBJ1-4,15,TRBV28,CASGGSGTANEKLFF,TGTGCCAGCGGGGGATCCGGGACAGCTAATGAAAAACTGTTTTTT
.,.,TRBJ2-7,13,TRBV19,CATQMWGGGEQYF,TGTGCCACCCAGATGTGGGGGGGCGGCGAGCAGTACTTC
.,.,TRBJ1-1,12,TRBV7-9,CASAGSNTEAFF,TGTGCCAGTGCGGGGTCCAACACTGAAGCTTTCTTT
.,.,TRBJ1-2,13,TRBV10-3,CAISGLINYGYTF,TGTGCCATCAGTGGGTTGATTAACTATGGCTACACCTTC
.,.,TRBJ2-5,12,TRBV5-5,CASSFLGETQYF,TGTGCCAGCAGCTTTCTAGGGGAGACCCAGTACTTC
TRBD1,.,TRBJ1-1,15,TRBV20-1,CSASGGTGGGTEAFF,TGCAGTGCTAGTGGCGGGACAGGGGGAGGCACTGAAGCTTTCTTT
TRBD1,.,TRBJ2-1,16,TRBV11-2,CASNQDRGPSYNEQFF,TGTGCCAGCAACCAGGACAGGGGGCCGTCCTACAATGAGCAGTTCTTC
.,.,TRBJ1-5,15,TRBV6-5,CASSYSSQGLQPQHF,TGTGCCAGCAGTTACTCGAGCCAGGGGCTACAGCCCCAGCATTTT
.,.,TRBJ1-2,12,TRBV2,CASSWDKYGYTF,TGTGCCAGCAGCTGGGACAAGTATGGCTACACCTTC
.,.,TRBJ2-2,13,TRBV6-5,CASDRRNTGELFF,TGTGCCAGCGACAGGCGGAACACCGGGGAGCTGTTTTTT
.,.,TRBJ1-1,13,TRBV19,CASTPDGRTEAFF,TGTGCCAGTACTCCGGACGGACGGACTGAAGCTTTCTTT
.,.,TRBJ2-5,11,TRBV12-5,CASGLETTQYF,TGTGCTAGTGGTTTGGAGACTACCCAGTACTTC
.,.,TRBJ1-4,13,TRBV7-2,CASSLVFNEKLFF,TGTGCCAGCAGCTTAGTGTTTAATGAAAAACTGTTTTTT
TRBD2,.,TRBJ2-7,14,TRBV7-8,CASSFGGSSYEQYF,TGTGCCAGCAGCTTCGGGGGGAGCTCCTACGAGCAGTACTTC
.,.,TRBJ2-7,14,TRBV6-5,CASGTQGWGYEQYF,TGTGCCAGCGGGACTCAGGGTTGGGGTTACGAGCAGTACTTC
.,.,TRBJ2-7,14,TRBV4-1,CASSQIPGPYEQYF,TGCGCCAGCAGCCAAATCCCCGGCCCCTACGAGCAGTACTTC
.,.,TRBJ2-7,13,TRBV5-4,CASSFGQTYEQYF,TGTGCCAGCAGCTTTGGACAGACCTACGAGCAGTACTTC
TRBD1,.,TRBJ2-2,14,TRBV19,CASSRGGGTGELFF,TGTGCCAGTAGTAGAGGGGGCGGCACCGGGGAGCTGTTTTTT